This TCR beta chain appears in the sequencing data of a study of shared clonotypes between healthy human individuals. Study information: Donors had three CD4 naive, three CD4 memory, two CD8 naive and one CD8 memory plate apiece. The study's findings and limits: Naive subsets, compared against memory subsets, generally had larger estimated richness values.

Trimming took 4 bases from V and 1 from J; bases not matched to a gene: 2. There are 15 residues in the CDR3. Germline values: CDR1 MNHEY, CDR2 SVGAGI. Clones were sequenced by immunoSEQ multiplex PCR, and TCRdb holds only the in-frame ones, with some missing. Of 1,500,000 or so clones in the sample, approximately 98.5% were seen once. Worth noting for this clone: Its antigen is still unknown.

The TCR was taken from a man aged 30-40 years in good health. V gene TRBV6-5 combines with J gene TRBJ2-1; 9 bases align to TRBD2. Sequencing was performed on naive CD4+ T cells sorted from blood. Described subset: CD45RA+ positively selected. Here the CDR3 reads CASSLAGESYNEQFF. For the CDR3, the DNA is TGTGCCAGCAGTTTAGCGGGAGAATCCTACAATGAGCAGTTCTTC.